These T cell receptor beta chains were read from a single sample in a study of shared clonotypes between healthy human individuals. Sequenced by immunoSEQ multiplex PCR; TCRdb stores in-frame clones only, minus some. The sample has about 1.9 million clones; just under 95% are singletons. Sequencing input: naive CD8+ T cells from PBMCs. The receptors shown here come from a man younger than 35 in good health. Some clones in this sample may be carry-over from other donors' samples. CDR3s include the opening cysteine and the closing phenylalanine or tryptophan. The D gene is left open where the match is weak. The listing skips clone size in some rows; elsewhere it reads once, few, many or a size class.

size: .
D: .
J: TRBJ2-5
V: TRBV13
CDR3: CASSKTQETQYF
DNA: TGTGCCAGCTCCAAGACCCAAGAGACCCAGTACTTC

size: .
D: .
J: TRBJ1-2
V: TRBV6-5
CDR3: CASSFTPTSAGYTF
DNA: TGTGCCAGCAGTTTTACCCCCACCTCGGCGGGCTACACCTTC

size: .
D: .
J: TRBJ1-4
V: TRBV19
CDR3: CASSVGRGYEKLFF
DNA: TGTGCCAGTAGCGTTGGCAGGGGTTATGAAAAACTGTTTTTT

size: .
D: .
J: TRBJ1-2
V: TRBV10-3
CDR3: CAIQGTQVDNYGYTF
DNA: TGTGCCATCCAGGGGACACAAGTCGATAACTATGGCTACACCTTC

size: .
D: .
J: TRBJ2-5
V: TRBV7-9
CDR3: CASSLAEEEETQYF
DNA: TGTGCCAGCAGCTTAGCGGAGGAAGAAGAGACCCAGTACTTC

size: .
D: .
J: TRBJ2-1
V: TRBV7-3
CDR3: CASSLLRGNEQFF
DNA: TGTGCCAGCAGCTTATTACGGGGCAATGAGCAGTTCTTC

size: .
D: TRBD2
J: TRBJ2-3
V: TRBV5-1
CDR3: CASSPEGGSGSASDTQYF
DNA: TGCGCCAGCAGCCCTGAGGGGGGTAGCGGGAGTGCTTCAGATACGCAGTATTTT

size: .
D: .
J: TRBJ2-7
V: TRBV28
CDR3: CASRWTGGRAAEDEQYF
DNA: TGTGCCAGCAGATGGACGGGTGGGCGGGCCGCCGAGGACGAGCAGTACTTC

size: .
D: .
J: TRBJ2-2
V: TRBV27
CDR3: CASSLGGDYTGELFF
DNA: TGTGCCAGCAGTTTAGGAGGGGATTACACCGGGGAGCTGTTTTTT

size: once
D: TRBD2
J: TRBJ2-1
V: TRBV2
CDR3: CASSAFRAGNVPSNEQFF
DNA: TGTGCCAGCAGTGCTTTCCGAGCGGGGAATGTACCGAGCAATGAGCAGTTCTTC

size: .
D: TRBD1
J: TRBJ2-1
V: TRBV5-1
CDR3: CASSLAGTGFRGSNEQFF
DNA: TGCGCCAGCAGCTTGGCCGGGACAGGGTTTCGCGGCAGCAATGAGCAGTTCTTC

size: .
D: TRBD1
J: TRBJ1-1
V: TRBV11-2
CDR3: CASLGQGLLYTEAFF
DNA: TGTGCCAGCCTAGGACAGGGATTATTGTACACTGAAGCTTTCTTT

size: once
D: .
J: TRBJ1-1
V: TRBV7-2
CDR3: CASSPAGTLNTEAFF
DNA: TGTGCCAGCAGCCCCGCGGGGACCCTGAACACTGAAGCTTTCTTT

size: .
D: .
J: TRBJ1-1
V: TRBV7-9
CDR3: CASSFEGTEAFF
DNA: TGTGCCAGCAGCTTTGAGGGGACTGAAGCTTTCTTT

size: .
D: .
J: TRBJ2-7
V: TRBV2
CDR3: CASSERVHTLYEQYF
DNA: TGTGCCAGCAGTGAGAGGGTACACACACTCTACGAGCAGTACTTC

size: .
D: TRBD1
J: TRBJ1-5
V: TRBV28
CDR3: CASSRDREGNQPQHF
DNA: TGTGCCAGCAGCAGGGACAGGGAGGGCAATCAGCCCCAGCATTTT

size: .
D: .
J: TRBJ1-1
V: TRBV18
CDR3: CASSLNDGAAAEAFF
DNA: TGTGCCAGCTCGCTAAACGACGGGGCAGCCGCTGAAGCTTTCTTT

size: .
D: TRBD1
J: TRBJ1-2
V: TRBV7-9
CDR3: CASRRGSGQGGGYTF
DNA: TGTGCCAGCAGGCGCGGGTCGGGACAGGGGGGTGGCTACACCTTC

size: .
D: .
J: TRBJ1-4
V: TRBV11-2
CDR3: CASSLFGDEKLFF
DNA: TGTGCCAGCAGCTTATTCGGTGATGAAAAACTGTTTTTT

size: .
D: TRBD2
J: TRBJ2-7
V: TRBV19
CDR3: CASSVSGTQPYEQYF
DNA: TGTGCCAGTAGTGTCAGCGGGACCCAACCATACGAGCAGTACTTC

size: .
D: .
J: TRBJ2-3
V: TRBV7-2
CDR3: CASSLVGGYQLAVDTQYF
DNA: TGTGCCAGCAGCTTGGTGGGCGGTTACCAGCTAGCCGTAGATACGCAGTATTTT

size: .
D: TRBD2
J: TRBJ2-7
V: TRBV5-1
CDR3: CASSFLAGGQSYEQYF
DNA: TGCGCCAGCAGCTTTCTAGCGGGAGGGCAGTCCTACGAGCAGTACTTC

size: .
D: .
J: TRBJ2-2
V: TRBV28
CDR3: CASSLRQPNTGELFF
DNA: TGTGCCAGCAGTTTGAGACAGCCGAACACCGGGGAGCTGTTTTTT

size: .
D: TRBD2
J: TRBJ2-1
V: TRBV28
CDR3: CASKYSGTYNEQFF
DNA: TGTGCCAGCAAATATAGCGGGACGTACAATGAGCAGTTCTTC